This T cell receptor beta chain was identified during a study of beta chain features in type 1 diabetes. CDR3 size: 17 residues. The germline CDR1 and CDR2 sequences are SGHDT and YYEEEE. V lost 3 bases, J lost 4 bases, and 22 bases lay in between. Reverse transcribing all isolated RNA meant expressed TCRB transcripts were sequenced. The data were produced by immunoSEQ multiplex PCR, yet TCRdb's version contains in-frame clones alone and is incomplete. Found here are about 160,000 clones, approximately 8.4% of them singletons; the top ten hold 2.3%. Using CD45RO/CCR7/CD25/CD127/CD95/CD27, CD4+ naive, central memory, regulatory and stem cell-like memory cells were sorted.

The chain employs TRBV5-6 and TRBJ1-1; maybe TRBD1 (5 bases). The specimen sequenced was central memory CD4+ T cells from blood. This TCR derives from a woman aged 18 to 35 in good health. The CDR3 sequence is CASSSSIVDSSGTEAFF. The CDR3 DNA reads TGTGCCAGCAGCTCCTCAATCGTCGACAGTTCGGGCACTGAAGCTTTCTTT.